The subject of this entry is one T cell receptor beta chain. Antigen specificity is unknown. A much more abundant neighbour one base away suggests this may be a read error. In germline, CDR1 is KGHSH, CDR2 LQKENI. After removal of 5 bases from V and 11 bases from J, the junction contained 11 bases not matched to a gene. The CDR3 has 14 residues. This specimen belongs to a study of blood T cells in healthy people across ages. Study-wide results and limits: Greater diversity and more naive CD4+ cells were seen in long-lived donors than in aged donors. Researchers said unsorted PBMCs prevented a conclusive naive versus antigen-experienced comparison. Older age went with lower TCR beta diversity per million T cells, in a roughly linear way.

With a J-beta primer mix and a sample-barcoded 5' primer, a second PCR ran about 6 to 11 cycles. Using its own MiXCR run on the 5' RACE reads, TCRdb lists one record per CDR3 protein. Altogether 710,000 or so distinct CDR3 sequences are present, about 20% being singletons, with the ten largest covering 22%. The chain links TRBV18 to TRBJ2-5; 10 bases map to TRBD1. The sequencing input was blood. This clonotype was obtained from an older man in good health. The CDR3 here is CASSVGDRGYKQYF. The DNA of the CDR3 is TGTGCCAGCTCAGTTGGGGACAGGGGTTACAAGCAGTACTTC.